This TCR beta chain was retrieved from a study of blood T cells in healthy people across ages. The study, taken as a whole, reports: The lack of PBMC sorting stopped any conclusive naive versus antigen-experienced comparison. Estimates of total diversity, which came from one million sequenced T cells, were considered to be underestimates.

Next came a second PCR, run for roughly 6 to 11 cycles, which used a sample-barcoded 5' primer along with a J-beta primer mix. One entry per CDR3 protein, called by TCRdb with MiXCR from the 5' RACE reads. This sample yields about 720,000 distinct CDR3 sequences, of which about 20% are seen a single time; roughly a fifth belongs to the top ten. The CDR3 extends over 15 amino acids. Trimming took off 0 bases at V and 5 bases at J, with 12 bases between the two ends. Germline V lookup: CDR1 SGHKS, CDR2 YYEKEE (reference sequence). Caucasian individuals from Russia who were healthy and aged roughly 6 to 95 acted as donors. This clonotype was recorded at least ten times. The antigen is not known.

The material sequenced was blood. The gene calls are TRBV5-5 and TRBJ2-1, with D perhaps TRBD1 (5 bases). The source is a man between 65 and 85 years old in good health. CDR3 nucleotide sequence: TGTGCCAGCAGCTTGGAGGGGTCCAGTCACAATGAGCAGTTCTTC. Its protein is CASSLEGSSHNEQFF.